The present T cell receptor (beta chain) was sequenced within a study of tumor-infiltrating lymphocytes in localized non-small cell lung cancer. Broader study findings: Only some patients had TCR sequencing, depending on available tissue.

The V end lost 4 bases, the J end lost 0 bases, and 8 bases lay between the germline ends. The CDR3 is 14 residues long. The germline gives CDR1 SGHAT, CDR2 FQNNGV. Comments on this clone: Its antigen is not known.

Produced via immunoSEQ multiplex PCR; TCRdb's table is partial and in-frame only. Found here are about 12,000 clones, just over 85% of them singletons; the top ten hold 8.5% to 10%. Sequencing was carried out using lung tumor tissue. The chain combines TRBV11-2 with TRBJ2-3; D may match TRBD1 or TRBD2 (5 bases each). The receptor was isolated from a human donor with non-small cell lung cancer. The CDR3 loop is CASSSRDSTDTQYF. CDR3 coding DNA: TGTGCCAGCAGCTCCCGGGACAGCACAGATACGCAGTATTTT.